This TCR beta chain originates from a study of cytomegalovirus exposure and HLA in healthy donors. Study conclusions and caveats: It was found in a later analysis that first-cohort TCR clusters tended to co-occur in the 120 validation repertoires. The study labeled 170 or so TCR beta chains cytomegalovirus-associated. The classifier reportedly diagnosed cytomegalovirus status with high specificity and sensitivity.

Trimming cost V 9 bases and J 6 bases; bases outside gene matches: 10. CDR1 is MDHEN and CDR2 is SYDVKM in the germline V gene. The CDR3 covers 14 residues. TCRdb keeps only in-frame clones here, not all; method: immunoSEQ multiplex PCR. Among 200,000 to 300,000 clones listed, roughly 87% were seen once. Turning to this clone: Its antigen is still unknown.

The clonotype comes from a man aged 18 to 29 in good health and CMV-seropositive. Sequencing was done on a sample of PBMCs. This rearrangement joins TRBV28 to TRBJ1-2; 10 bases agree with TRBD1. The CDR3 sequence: CASKSPGQGDGYTF. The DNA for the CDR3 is TGTGCCAGTAAAAGCCCCGGACAGGGGGATGGCTACACCTTC.